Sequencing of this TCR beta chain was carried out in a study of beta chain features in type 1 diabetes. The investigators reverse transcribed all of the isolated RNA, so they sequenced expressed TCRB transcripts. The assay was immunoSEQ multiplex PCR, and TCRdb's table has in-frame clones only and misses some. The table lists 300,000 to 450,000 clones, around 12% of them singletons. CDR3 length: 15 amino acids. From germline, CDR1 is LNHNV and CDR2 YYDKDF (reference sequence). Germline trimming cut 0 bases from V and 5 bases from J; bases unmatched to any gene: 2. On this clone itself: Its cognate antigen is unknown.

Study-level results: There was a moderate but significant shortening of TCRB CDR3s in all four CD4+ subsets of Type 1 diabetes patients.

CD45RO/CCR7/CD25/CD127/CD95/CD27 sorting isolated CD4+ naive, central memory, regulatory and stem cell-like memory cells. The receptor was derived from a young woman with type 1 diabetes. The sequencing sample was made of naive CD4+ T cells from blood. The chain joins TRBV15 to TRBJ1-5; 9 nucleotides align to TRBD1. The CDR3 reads CATSRDHRGHQPQHF. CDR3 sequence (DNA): TGTGCCACCAGCAGAGATCACAGGGGGCATCAGCCCCAGCATTTT.